This TCR beta chain originates from a study of blood T cell repertoires in COVID-19. Germline values: CDR1 MNHNS, CDR2 SASEGT. The V and J ends lost 0 bases and 2 bases respectively, with 10 bases between them. The CDR3 consists of 15 residues. Generated by immunoSEQ multiplex PCR, the TCRdb table keeps only in-frame clones and is missing some. The data show about 46,000 clones, with about four fifths seen just once and around 5.7% held by the top ten. Specimen: peripheral blood. V is TRBV6-1 and J is TRBJ1-1; tentative D call: TRBD1 (5 bases). The source is a woman older than 75 with acute or convalescent COVID-19. In DNA form, the CDR3 reads TGTGCCAGCAGTGAAGCGCAGGGCGTTAACACTGAAGCTTTCTTT. Amino acids: CASSEAQGVNTEAFF.